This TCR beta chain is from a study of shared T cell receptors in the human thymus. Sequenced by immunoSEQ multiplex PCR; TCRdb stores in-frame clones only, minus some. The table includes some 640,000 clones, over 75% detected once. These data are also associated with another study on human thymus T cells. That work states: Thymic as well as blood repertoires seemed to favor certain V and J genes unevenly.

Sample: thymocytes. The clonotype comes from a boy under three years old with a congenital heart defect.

The CDR3 region has the DNA TGTGCCAGCAGTAGGAGACTAGCGGGGGGAGAGCAGTTCTTC. Translated: CASSRRLAGGEQFF. The chain employs TRBV25-1 and TRBJ2-1, with 13 bases identical to TRBD2. The CDR3 length is 14 residues. V shed 5 bases and J 10 bases; nucleotides not matched to a gene: 5. CDR1 is MGHDK and CDR2 is SYGVNS in the germline V gene.